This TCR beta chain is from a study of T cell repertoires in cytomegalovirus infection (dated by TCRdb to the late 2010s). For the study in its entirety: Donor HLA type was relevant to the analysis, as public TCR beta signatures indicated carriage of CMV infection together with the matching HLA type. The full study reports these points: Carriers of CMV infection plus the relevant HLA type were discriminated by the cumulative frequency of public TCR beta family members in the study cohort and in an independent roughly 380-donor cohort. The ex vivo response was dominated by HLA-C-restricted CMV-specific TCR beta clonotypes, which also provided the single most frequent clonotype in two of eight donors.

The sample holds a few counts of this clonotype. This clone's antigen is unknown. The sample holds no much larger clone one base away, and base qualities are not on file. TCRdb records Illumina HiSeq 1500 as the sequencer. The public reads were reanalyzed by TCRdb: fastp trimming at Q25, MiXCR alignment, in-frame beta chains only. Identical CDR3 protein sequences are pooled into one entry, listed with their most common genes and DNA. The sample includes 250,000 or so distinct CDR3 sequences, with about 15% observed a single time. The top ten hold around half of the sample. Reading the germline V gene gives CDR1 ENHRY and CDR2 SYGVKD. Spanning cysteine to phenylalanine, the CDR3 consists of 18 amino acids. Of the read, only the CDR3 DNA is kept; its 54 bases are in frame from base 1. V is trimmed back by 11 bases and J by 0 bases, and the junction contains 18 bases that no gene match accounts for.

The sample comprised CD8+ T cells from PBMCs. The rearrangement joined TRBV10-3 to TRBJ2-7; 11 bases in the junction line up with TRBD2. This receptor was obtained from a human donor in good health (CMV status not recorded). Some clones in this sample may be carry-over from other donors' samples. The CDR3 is CAGYGGLAGGSRSYEQYF. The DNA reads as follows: TGTGCCGGATACGGGGGGCTAGCGGGGGGCTCCCGCTCCTACGAGCAGTACTTC.